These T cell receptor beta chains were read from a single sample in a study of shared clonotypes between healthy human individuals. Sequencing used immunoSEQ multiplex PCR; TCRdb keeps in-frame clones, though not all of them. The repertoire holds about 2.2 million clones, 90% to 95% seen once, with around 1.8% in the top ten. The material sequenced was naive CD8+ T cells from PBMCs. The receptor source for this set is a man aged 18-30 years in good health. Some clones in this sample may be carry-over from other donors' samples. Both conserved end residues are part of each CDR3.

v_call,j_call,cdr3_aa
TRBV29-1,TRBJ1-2,CSFGQGRYGYTF
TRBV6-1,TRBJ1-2,CASSEALHQGIGGYTF
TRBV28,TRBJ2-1,CASSSTRRRDEQFF
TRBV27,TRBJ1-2,CASSFLGESGYTF
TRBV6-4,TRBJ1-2,CASSDPPGSGYTF
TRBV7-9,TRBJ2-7,CASSLGGGTSGRYEQYF
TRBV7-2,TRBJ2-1,CASSRWLGPGDEQFF
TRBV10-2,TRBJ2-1,CATGGPVISDEQFF
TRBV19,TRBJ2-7,CASSPGLAGLYEQYF
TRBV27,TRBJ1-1,CASSLSAGTGHTEAFF
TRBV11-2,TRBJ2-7,CASSVLANEQYF
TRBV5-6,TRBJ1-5,CASSLDGETQPQHF
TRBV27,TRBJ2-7,CASSFGSLYEQYF
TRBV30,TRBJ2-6,CAWSPGAGANVLTF
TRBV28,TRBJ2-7,CASSHEQGWTNEQYF
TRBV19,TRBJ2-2,CASQRTGELFF
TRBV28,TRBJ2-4,CASSSDRGFRNIQYF
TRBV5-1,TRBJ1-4,CASSLGQGKEKLFF
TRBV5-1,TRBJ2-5,CASSPPLQETQYF
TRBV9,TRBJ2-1,CASSATGAEQFF
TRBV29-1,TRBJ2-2,CSVLPPNTGELFF
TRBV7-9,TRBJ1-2,CASSLDGTDYGYTF
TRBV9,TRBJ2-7,CASSQDSDTTYEQYF
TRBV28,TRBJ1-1,CASSPGQSGTEAFF
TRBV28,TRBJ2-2,CASSPWDRGNTGELFF
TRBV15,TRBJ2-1,CATSSHGRLAAYNEQFF
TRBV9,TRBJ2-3,CASSPPSYTQYF
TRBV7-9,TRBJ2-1,CASSALDRSLAPRQFF
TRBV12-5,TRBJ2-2,CASGLAGGTTGELFF
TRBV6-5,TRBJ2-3,CASSDPGLGDTQYF
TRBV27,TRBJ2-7,CASSLRRRGYYEQYF
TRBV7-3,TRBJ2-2,CASSHPGRTGELFF
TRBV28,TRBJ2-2,CASSLNTGGGLWELFF
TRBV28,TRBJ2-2,CASRDTGELFF
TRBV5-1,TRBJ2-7,CASSYSATSYEQYF
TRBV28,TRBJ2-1,CASSPTQAGVSYNEQFF
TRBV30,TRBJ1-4,CAWSKRDSRNEKLFF
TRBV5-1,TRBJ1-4,CASSLGQELEKLFF
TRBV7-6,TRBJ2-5,CAAGETQYF
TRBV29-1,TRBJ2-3,CSVETGTVFTDTQYF
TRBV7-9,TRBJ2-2,CASSSRDRQNTGELFF
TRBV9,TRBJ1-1,CASSVDSGTEAFF
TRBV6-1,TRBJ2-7,CASTPGRGTYEQYF
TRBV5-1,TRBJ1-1,CASSWDLSTEAFF
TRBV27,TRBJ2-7,CASSLKGAVYEQYF
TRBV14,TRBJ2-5,CASSQDRTGPFPVETQYF
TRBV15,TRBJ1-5,CATSRDWDGSQPQHF
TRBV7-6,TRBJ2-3,CASSLAGLRSTDTQYF
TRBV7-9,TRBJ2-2,CASSPAGERTGELFF
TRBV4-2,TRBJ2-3,CASSQVRDYRTSTDTQYF
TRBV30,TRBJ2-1,CAWSETYRNEQFF
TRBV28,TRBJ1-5,CASSSWDGGSNQPQHF
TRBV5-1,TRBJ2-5,CASSLDWEETQYF
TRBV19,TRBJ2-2,CASSIWGSKNTGELFF
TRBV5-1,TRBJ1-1,CASSSGHPNTEAFF
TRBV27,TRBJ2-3,CASSLRTGGTDTQYF
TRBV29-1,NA,CSARTGRVYEQYF
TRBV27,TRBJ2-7,CASSLSGNSYEQYF